The 5 T cell receptor beta chains below come from one sample, sequenced in a study of T cell changes during pregnancy in multiple sclerosis. Assay used: immunoSEQ multiplex PCR; TCRdb lists only in-frame clones, some missing. The top ten clones hold about 0.9% of a sample with roughly 100,000 clones, 92% of them seen once. Source: peripheral blood, taken after pregnancy. Source of these receptors: a female donor with multiple sclerosis, enrolled in a pregnancy study.

This chain uses TRBV27 with TRBJ2-1; D gene unclear. Germline CDR1 reads MNHEY; CDR2 reads SMNVEV (reference sequence). Trimming stripped 2 bases from V and 2 bases from J, with 7 bases between. This CDR3 spans 14 amino acids. In DNA, the CDR3 is TGTGCCAGCAGTTTAGAACAGACCTACAATGAGCAGTTCTTC. Residues: CASSLEQTYNEQFF.

V gene TRBV7-6 combines with J gene TRBJ2-2, with TRBD1 matching 9 bases. This CDR3 comprises 14 residues. V lost 4 bases to trimming and J lost 7 bases; unmatched junction nucleotides: 4. Germline lookup yields CDR1 SGHVS and CDR2 FNYEAQ. CDR3 in amino acids: CASSSGQGSGELFF. The CDR3 DNA follows: TGTGCCAGCAGCTCGGGACAGGGAAGCGGGGAGCTGTTTTTT.

This clone was found a few times. CDR3 region: CASGLVLSGGNTEAFF. In DNA form, the CDR3 reads TGTGCTAGTGGTTTGGTACTCTCGGGGGGGAACACTGAAGCTTTCTTT. This chain uses TRBV12-5 with TRBJ1-1, with D maybe TRBD1 (5 bases). The CDR3 loop spans 16 amino acids. The germline V gene encodes CDR1 LGHNT and CDR2 FRNRAP. The V and J ends lost 0 bases and 1 base respectively, with 12 bases between them. The full variable domain, in which reference TRBV12-5 and TRBJ1-1 provide the parts outside the CDR3, is DARVTQTPRHKVTEMGQEVTMRCQPILGHNTVFWYRQTMMQGLELLAYFRNRAPLDDSGMPKDRFSAEMPDATLATLKIQPSEPRDSAVYFCASGLVLSGGNTEAFFGQGTRLTVV.

The chain is built from TRBV7-8 and TRBJ2-3; weak D call: TRBD2 (5 bases). Trimming removed 1 base from V and 2 bases from J, with 13 bases in between. The CDR3 has 16 amino acids. CDR1 and CDR2 (germline): SGHVS, FQNEAQ. CDR3 in DNA: TGTGCCAGCAGCTTAGGTCGGGGAATTTCCACAGATACGCAGTATTTT. It codes for CASSLGRGISTDTQYF.

The chain uses TRBV9 and TRBJ2-5, with TRBD1 identical over 7 bases. The CDR3 totals 15 residues. The germline V gene has CDR1 SGDLS and CDR2 YYNGEE. V dropped 3 bases and J dropped 5; count of bases not matched to a gene: 10. CDR3 loop: CASSATGTAWETQYF. The CDR3 DNA sequence: TGTGCCAGCAGCGCAACCGGGACAGCTTGGGAGACCCAGTACTTC.